Below, 18 T cell receptor beta chains from the same sample are listed, as sequenced in a study of identical twins. TCRdb processed the 5' RACE reads anew with MiXCR; each CDR3 protein has one entry. The data contain 400,000 to 550,000 distinct CDR3 sequences, approximately 14% of them singletons. The data were also submitted as part of a second study, on yellow fever vaccine responses in identical twins.

Material: CD4+ T cells sorted from blood. The receptors stem from a woman younger than 35 in good health.

This clonotype occurred many times. The chain joins TRBV7-9 to TRBJ2-7; D perhaps matches TRBD1 (6 bases). The germline gives CDR1 SEHNR, CDR2 FQNEAQ (reference sequence). This CDR3 comprises 14 residues. V shed 3 bases and J shed 1 base, with 10 bases lying between them. CDR3 coding DNA: TGTGCCAGCAGCTTGGGGGACAAATCCTACGAGCAGTACTTC. It is translated as CASSLGDKSYEQYF.

This clonotype has only one observation. V gene TRBV2 combines with J gene TRBJ2-1; perhaps TRBD2 as D (5 bases). V was trimmed by 3 bases and J by 7 bases, leaving 13 bases between them. Germline V lookup: CDR1 SNHLY, CDR2 FYNNEI. This CDR3 has 14 amino acids. The CDR3 bases are TGTGCCAGCAGTGATTTCTACGGGATGAATGAGCAGTTCTTC. It is translated as CASSDFYGMNEQFF.

The chain combines TRBV28 with TRBJ2-6; D is perhaps TRBD1 or TRBD2 (5 bases each). The germline gives CDR1 MDHEN, CDR2 SYDVKM. There are 17 residues in the CDR3. Deletions cut 6 bases from V and 3 bases from J, with 18 bases between. The CDR3 spells CASRLGRRGDGANVLTF. The CDR3 bases are TGTGCCAGCAGACTAGGGCGAAGGGGTGATGGGGCCAACGTCCTGACTTTC.

The J gene is TRBJ2-7, the V gene TRBV4-1; D may match TRBD1 or TRBD2 (6 bases each). The CDR3 consists of 16 residues. V was trimmed by 3 bases and J by 6 bases, leaving 21 bases between them. Germline CDR1 reads MGHRA; CDR2 reads YSYEKL. CDR3 sequence: CASSHPPGAAPREQYF. Written as DNA, the CDR3 is TGCGCCAGCAGCCATCCCCCGGGGGCGGCGCCTCGCGAGCAGTACTTC.

This clonotype has ten or more counts. V usage is TRBV29-1 and J usage is TRBJ2-3, with D perhaps assigned TRBD1 or TRBD2 (5 bases each). From germline, CDR1 is SQVTM and CDR2 ANQGSEA. Trimming took off 4 bases at V and 1 base at J, with 12 bases between the two ends. The CDR3 sequence is 14 residues long. DNA for the CDR3: TGCAGCGTTGTTGGGGGAGAGGGCACAGATACGCAGTATTTT. Protein product: CSVVGGEGTDTQYF.

The chain employs TRBV30 and TRBJ1-2; D remains ambiguous. The germline CDR1 and CDR2 sequences are GTSNPN and SVGIG (reference sequence). V was cut by 4 bases and J by 1 base, with 7 bases left in between. The CDR3 is 12 amino acids. For the CDR3, the DNA is TGTGCCTGGAAAGGACTTAACTATGGCTACACCTTC. Its protein is CAWKGLNYGYTF.

This chain joins TRBV6-1 and TRBJ1-2; no firm D call. The V gene lost 2 bases and the J gene lost 7 bases, with 11 bases spanning the gap. Germline CDR1 and CDR2: MNHNS and SASEGT. The CDR3 runs to 13 residues. CDR3 DNA sequence: TGTGCCAGCAGTGAACGGATGGCGATTGGCTACACCTTC. Protein sequence: CASSERMAIGYTF.

This chain connects TRBV20-1 to TRBJ2-1; 10 bases agree with TRBD2. There are 15 residues in the CDR3. Per germline, CDR1 DFQATT and CDR2 SNEGSKA (reference sequence). The J segment lost 8 bases and the V segment lost 1 base, leaving 8 bases of the junction unmatched. The CDR3 DNA reads TGCAGTGCTAGAGTGGATAGCGGGAGGATTTATGAGCAGTTCTTC. Translating it yields CSARVDSGRIYEQFF.

This clonotype was seen ten or more times. The rearrangement joins TRBV12-3 or TRBV12-4 to TRBJ2-3; no clear D. V lost 5 bases, J lost 5 bases, and 8 bases lay in between. The CDR3 has 12 amino acids. CDR3 bases: TGTGCCAGCAGTCCCCGCGTAGATACGCAGTATTTT. Amino acid sequence: CASSPRVDTQYF.

This chain connects TRBV4-3 to TRBJ2-7, with a possible D match to TRBD2 (6 bases). The CDR3 length is 16 residues. V lost 3 bases to trimming and J lost 7 bases, with 22 bases between them. The germline V gene has CDR1 LGHNA and CDR2 YSLEER. The CDR3 sequence is CASSQGGGTFSGEQYF. As DNA, the CDR3 is TGCGCCAGCAGCCAGGGGGGTGGGACCTTCTCGGGAGAGCAGTACTTC.

The chain recombines TRBV20-1 with TRBJ1-3, with D tentatively TRBD1 (5 bases). The CDR3 has 13 residues. Germline CDR1 DFQATT, CDR2 SNEGSKA (reference sequence). Trimming took off 6 bases at V and 1 base at J, with 10 bases between the two ends. The DNA for the CDR3 is TGCAGTGCAAGACCAGGGTCTGGAAACACCATATATTTT. Translated: CSARPGSGNTIYF.

The gene calls are TRBV4-2 and TRBJ2-1; 9 bases agree with TRBD1. Germline V gene sequence: CDR1 LGHNA, CDR2 YNFKEQ. CDR3 length: 17 residues. V dropped 6 bases and J dropped 4; count of bases not matched to a gene: 13. CDR3 bases: TGTGCCAGCAGTCCTAAGACAGGGGGAATAGGTTACAATGAGCAGTTCTTC. Protein product: CASSPKTGGIGYNEQFF.

The chain couples TRBV12-3 or TRBV12-4 to TRBJ2-2, with 11 bases matching TRBD2. Unmatched junction bases numbered 5, after V lost 7 bases and J lost 4 bases. CDR3 length: 15 residues. This chain's CDR3 is CASKRLAGPTGELFF. The CDR3 DNA sequence: TGTGCCAGCAAAAGACTAGCGGGACCCACCGGGGAGCTGTTTTTT.

This clonotype was recorded at least ten times. This sequence joins TRBV29-1 and TRBJ2-3, with TRBD1 as a possible D gene (5 bases). The germline CDR1 and CDR2 sequences are SQVTM and ANQGSEA. The CDR3 contains 14 residues. V lost 0 bases, J lost 6 bases, and 13 bases lay in between. The CDR3 here is CSVEDTHKGDTQYF. CDR3 in DNA: TGCAGCGTTGAAGATACCCATAAGGGGGATACGCAGTATTTT.

This clonotype was detected a few times. This chain links TRBV27 with TRBJ2-5, with 8 bases lining up with TRBD1. The V segment lost 4 bases and the J segment 4 bases; nucleotides outside the gene matches: 2. The CDR3 is 13 amino acids. The germline gives CDR1 MNHEY, CDR2 SMNVEV (reference sequence). The CDR3 DNA reads TGTGCCAGCAGTTATACAGGGGGAGAGACCCAGTACTTC. It codes for CASSYTGGETQYF.

CDR3: CSVRGQTEKLFF. The CDR3 coding sequence is TGCAGCGTGCGAGGACAAACTGAAAAACTGTTTTTT. The rearrangement uses TRBV29-1 and TRBJ1-4; tentatively, D is TRBD1 (5 bases). V lost 6 bases and J lost 7, with 12 bases in between. Germline V gives CDR1 SQVTM, CDR2 ANQGSEA. The CDR3 sequence is 12 residues long.

This clonotype was detected only a few times. The genes are TRBV4-3 and TRBJ2-5; D perhaps matches TRBD1 (5 bases). V was trimmed by 2 bases and J by 2 bases, leaving 9 bases between them. Germline V gene lookup returns CDR1 LGHNA and CDR2 YSLEER. CDR3 length: 14 amino acids. The chain's CDR3 is CASSQSAGQETQYF. The CDR3 nucleotides read TGCGCCAGCAGCCAATCGGCAGGGCAAGAGACCCAGTACTTC.

This clonotype was counted a few times. The chain employs TRBV4-2 and TRBJ1-2; TRBD1 aligns across 7 bases. CDR3 length: 16 residues. J was trimmed by 11 bases and V by 0 bases; bases with no gene match: 15. Germline loops: CDR1 LGHNA, CDR2 YNFKEQ. The CDR3 region has the DNA TGTGCCAGCAGCCAAGACCCGACGGAGGGGGCCACTCGTTACACCTTC. Translated, it gives CASSQDPTEGATRYTF.